The 6 T cell receptor beta chains below all came from one sample that was sequenced in a study of OX40 agonist ivuxolimab in advanced cancers. Using immunoSEQ multiplex PCR, the repertoire was profiled, and TCRdb retains in-frame clones only, with some absent. The sample lists some 58,000 clones; roughly 80% were seen once. The specimen comprised CD4+ or CD8+ T cells sorted from blood, sampled in a trial of the OX40 agonist ivuxolimab. These receptors were collected from an adult with an advanced solid tumor such as melanoma, head and neck, liver or kidney cancer.

The chain employs TRBV10-3 and TRBJ1-5; D call uncertain. The V gene lost 8 bases and the J gene lost 1 base, with 18 bases spanning the gap. The CDR3 contains 16 residues. Germline loops: CDR1 ENHRY, CDR2 SYGVKD. DNA for the CDR3: TGTGCCATCTCCGAACGGGAGGGAGACAGCAATCAGCCCCAGCATTTT. As protein: CAISEREGDSNQPQHF.

As DNA, the CDR3 is TGTGCCACCAGCCTAGGGGGAGAAACAGATACGCAGTATTTT. Translating it yields CATSLGGETDTQYF. The V and J genes are TRBV15 and TRBJ2-3, with D tentatively TRBD1 (6 bases). CDR3 length equals 14 residues. The V and J ends lost 5 bases and 3 bases respectively, with 12 bases between them. Looked up from germline, CDR1 is LNHNV and CDR2 is YYDKDF (reference sequence).

This CDR3 reads CASSVGTSSYNEQFF. For the CDR3, the DNA is TGCGCCAGCAGTGTAGGGACTAGCAGTTACAATGAGCAGTTCTTC. The chain combines TRBV5-1 with TRBJ2-1; TRBD2 aligns across 9 bases. CDR3 length: 15 amino acids. Germline V gene sequence: CDR1 SGHRS, CDR2 YFSETQ. The J segment lost 4 bases and the V segment lost 5 bases, leaving 7 bases of the junction unmatched.

This clone was seen only once. At one boundary the junction diverges from the germline segment, which might be a read error. The chain uses TRBV20-1 and TRBJ1-2; no firm D call. The CDR3 has 11 residues. Germline V gene sequence: CDR1 DFQATT, CDR2 SNEGSKA (reference sequence). CDR3 nucleotide sequence: TGCAGTGCTCCGACGGACTATGGTTACACCTTC. Its protein is CSAPTDYGYTF.

The V gene is TRBV27, the J gene TRBJ2-1, with TRBD1 matching over 10 bases. This CDR3 region has 18 residues. Germline-derived CDR1 and CDR2 are MNHEY and SMNVEV (reference sequence). Unmatched junction bases numbered 17, after V lost 4 bases and J lost 8 bases. The CDR3 loop reads CASSWKPPGTGDRDEQFF. The DNA of the CDR3 is TGTGCCAGCAGTTGGAAACCTCCCGGGACAGGGGATCGGGATGAGCAGTTCTTC.

This sequence joins TRBV29-1 and TRBJ1-1; D is possibly TRBD1 (5 bases). The ends were cut back, 0 bases at V and 10 bases at J, with 12 bases in the middle. The CDR3 contains 12 residues. Per germline, CDR1 SQVTM and CDR2 ANQGSEA. CDR3 bases: TGCAGCGTTGAAGAGGTGATGGGGGGAGCTTTCTTT. It is translated as CSVEEVMGGAFF.